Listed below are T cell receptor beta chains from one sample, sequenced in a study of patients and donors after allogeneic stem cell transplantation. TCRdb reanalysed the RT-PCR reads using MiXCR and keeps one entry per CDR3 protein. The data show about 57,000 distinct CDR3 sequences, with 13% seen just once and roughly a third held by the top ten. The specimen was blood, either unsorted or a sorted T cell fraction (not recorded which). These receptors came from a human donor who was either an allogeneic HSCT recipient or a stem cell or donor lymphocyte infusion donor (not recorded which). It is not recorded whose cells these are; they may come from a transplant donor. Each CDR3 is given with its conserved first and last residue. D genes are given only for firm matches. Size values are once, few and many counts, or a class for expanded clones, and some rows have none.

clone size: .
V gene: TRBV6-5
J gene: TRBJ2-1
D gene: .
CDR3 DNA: TGTGCCAGCAGAGCCCCGGGGAGCTCCTACAATGAGCAGTTCTTC
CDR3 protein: CASRAPGSSYNEQFF

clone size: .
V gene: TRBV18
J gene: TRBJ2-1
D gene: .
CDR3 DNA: TGTGCCAGCTCACCAGAGGGGTATAGCGAGCAGTTCTTC
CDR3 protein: CASSPEGYSEQFF

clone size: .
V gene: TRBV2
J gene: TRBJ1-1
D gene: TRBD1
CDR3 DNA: TGTGCCAGCTACGACAGGGGATCCACTGAAGCTTTCTTT
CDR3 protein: CASYDRGSTEAFF

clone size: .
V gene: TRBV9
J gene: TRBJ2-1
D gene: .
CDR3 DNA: TGTGCCAGCAGCGTAGTTCCTCCGGACGAGCAGTTCTTC
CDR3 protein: CASSVVPPDEQFF

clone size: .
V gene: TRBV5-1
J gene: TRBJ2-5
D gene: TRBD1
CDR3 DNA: TGCGCCAGCAGCTTTCAGAACACAGGGGTCTCAACACAAGAGACCCAGTACTTC
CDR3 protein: CASSFQNTGVSTQETQYF

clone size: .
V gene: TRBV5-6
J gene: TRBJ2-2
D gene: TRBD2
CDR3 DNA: TGTGCCAGCAGCTTTGTGACTAGCGGGAGTTTCGGGGAGCTGTTTTTT
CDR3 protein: CASSFVTSGSFGELFF

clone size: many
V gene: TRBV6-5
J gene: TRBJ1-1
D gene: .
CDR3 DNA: TGTGCCAGCAGTTACTCGAGTACGCCTTGGGCTGAAGCTTTCTTT
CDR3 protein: CASSYSSTPWAEAFF

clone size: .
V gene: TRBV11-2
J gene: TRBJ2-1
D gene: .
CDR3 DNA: TGTGCCAGCAGCTTACAGGGGTCCCTCTACAATGAGCAGTTCTTC
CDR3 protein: CASSLQGSLYNEQFF

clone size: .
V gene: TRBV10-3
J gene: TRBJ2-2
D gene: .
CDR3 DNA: TGTGCCATCATCGAGGACAACACCGGGGAGCTGTTTTTT
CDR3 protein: CAIIEDNTGELFF

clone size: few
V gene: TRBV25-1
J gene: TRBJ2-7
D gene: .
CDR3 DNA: TGTGCCGGCAGTTTATATAATCCGGGACGGCCATTGTGCGAGCAGTACTTC
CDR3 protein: CAGSLYNPGRPLCEQYF

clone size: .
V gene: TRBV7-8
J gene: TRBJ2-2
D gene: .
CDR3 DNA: TGTGCCAGCAGCTTAAGGGCGGACGGGGAGCTGTTTTTT
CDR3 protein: CASSLRADGELFF

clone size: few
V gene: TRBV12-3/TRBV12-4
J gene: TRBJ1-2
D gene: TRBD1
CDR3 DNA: TGTGCCAGCAGTTTTAACGCGCGAGGGGGCCTTGGCTACACCTTC
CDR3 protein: CASSFNARGGLGYTF

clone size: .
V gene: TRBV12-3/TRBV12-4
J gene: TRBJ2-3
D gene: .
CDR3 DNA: TGTGCCAGCAGTTTAGGATTGGAGGGAGATACGCAGTATTTT
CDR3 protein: CASSLGLEGDTQYF

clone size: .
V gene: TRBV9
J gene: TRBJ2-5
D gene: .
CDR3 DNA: TGTGCCAGCAGCGTAGGGGCTCGGGACCACCAAGAGACCCAGTACTTC
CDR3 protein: CASSVGARDHQETQYF

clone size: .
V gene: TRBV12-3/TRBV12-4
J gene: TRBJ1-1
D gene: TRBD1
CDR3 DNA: TGTGCCACCACGGCGGCAGGGGGTCTCACTGAAGTTTTCTTT
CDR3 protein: CATTAAGGLTEVFF

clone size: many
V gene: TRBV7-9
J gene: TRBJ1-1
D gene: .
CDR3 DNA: TGTGCCAGCAGCTTCTACACAGATGAAGCTTTCTTT
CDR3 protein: CASSFYTDEAFF

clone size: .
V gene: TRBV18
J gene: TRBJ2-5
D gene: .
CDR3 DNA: TGTGCCAGCTCACCTTATCAAGAGACCCAGTACTTC
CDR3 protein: CASSPYQETQYF

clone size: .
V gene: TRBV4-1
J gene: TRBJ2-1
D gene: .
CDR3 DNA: TGCGCCAGCAGCCAAGTTACAGGGCAGCCCTCCTACAATGAGCAGTTCTTC
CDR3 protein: CASSQVTGQPSYNEQFF

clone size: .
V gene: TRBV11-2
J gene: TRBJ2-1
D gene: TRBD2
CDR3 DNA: TGTGCCAGCAGCTCACTAGCGGGAGGGATGAATGAGCAGTTCTTC
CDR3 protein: CASSSLAGGMNEQFF

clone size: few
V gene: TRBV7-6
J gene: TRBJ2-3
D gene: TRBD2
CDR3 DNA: TGTGCCAGCAGCTCCGATAGCGGGATAAGCGATACGCAGTATTTT
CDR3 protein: CASSSDSGISDTQYF

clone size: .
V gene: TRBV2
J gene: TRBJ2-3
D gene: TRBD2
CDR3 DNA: TGTGCCAGCAGTGAGTCTAGCGGGAGGACAGATACGCAGTATTTT
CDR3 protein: CASSESSGRTDTQYF

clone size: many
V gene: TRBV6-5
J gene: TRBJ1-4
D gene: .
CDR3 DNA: TGTGCCAGCAGTTACGCAGGGGACGGAAAACTGTTTTTT
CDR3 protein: CASSYAGDGKLFF

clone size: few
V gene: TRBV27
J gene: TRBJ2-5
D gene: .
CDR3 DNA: TGTGCCAGCAGAGGAGAGACCCAGTACTTC
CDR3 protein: CASRGETQYF

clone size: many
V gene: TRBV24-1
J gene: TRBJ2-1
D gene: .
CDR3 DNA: TGTGCCACCAGTGATTTGCTGGGAGGTGAGCAGTTCTTC
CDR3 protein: CATSDLLGGEQFF

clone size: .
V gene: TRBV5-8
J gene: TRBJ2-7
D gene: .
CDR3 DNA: TGTGCCAGCAGTTCTACAGGGTACGAGCAGTACTTC
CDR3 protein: CASSSTGYEQYF

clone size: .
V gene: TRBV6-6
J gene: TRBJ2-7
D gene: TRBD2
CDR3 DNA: TGTGCCAGCAGAGCGGGAGTTCTTCTCGAGCAGTACTTC
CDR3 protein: CASRAGVLLEQYF

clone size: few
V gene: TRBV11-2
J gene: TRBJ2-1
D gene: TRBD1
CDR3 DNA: TGTGCCAGCAGCCCGAGGGGGCAGGCGACCGGGCCAAGCTCCTACAATGAGCAGTTCTTC
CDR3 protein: CASSPRGQATGPSSYNEQFF

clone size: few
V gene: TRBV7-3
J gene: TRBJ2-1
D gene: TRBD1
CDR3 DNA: TGTGCCAGCAGCTTACAGGGGGCGGTCTACAATGAGCAGTTCTTC
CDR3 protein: CASSLQGAVYNEQFF

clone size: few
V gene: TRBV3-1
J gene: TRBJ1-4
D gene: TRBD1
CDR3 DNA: TGTGCCAGCAGCAACAGGGGGCTAACTAATGAAAAACTGTTTTTT
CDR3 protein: CASSNRGLTNEKLFF

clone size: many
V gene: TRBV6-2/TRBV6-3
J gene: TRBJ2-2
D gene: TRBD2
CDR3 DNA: TGTGCCAGCTTGGGAGGGTCCGGGGAGCTGTTTTTT
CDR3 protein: CASLGGSGELFF

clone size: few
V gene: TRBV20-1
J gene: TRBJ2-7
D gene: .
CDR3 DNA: TGCAGTGCTAGATCCGACAGGTTTCTCTACGAGCAGTACTTC
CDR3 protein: CSARSDRFLYEQYF

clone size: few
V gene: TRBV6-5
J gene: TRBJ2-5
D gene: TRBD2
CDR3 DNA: TGTGCCAGCAGTTACCTAGGACTAGCGGGAACGGTCGGGGCCCAAGAGACCCAGTACTTC
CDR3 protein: CASSYLGLAGTVGAQETQYF

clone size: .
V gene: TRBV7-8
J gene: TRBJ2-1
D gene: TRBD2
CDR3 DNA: TGTGCCAGCAGCTACGGACTAGCGGGCAATGAGCAGTTCTTC
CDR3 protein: CASSYGLAGNEQFF

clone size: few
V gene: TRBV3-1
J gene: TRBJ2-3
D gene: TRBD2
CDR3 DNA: TGTGCCAGCAGCCAAACCTTTAGCGGGAGGTGGGCAGATACGCAGTATTTT
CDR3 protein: CASSQTFSGRWADTQYF

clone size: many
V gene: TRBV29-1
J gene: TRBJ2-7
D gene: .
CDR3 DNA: TGCAGCGTTGCCCAAGACAGATTTAGTTCCTACGAGCAGTACTTC
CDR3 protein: CSVAQDRFSSYEQYF

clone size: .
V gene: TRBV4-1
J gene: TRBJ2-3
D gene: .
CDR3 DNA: TGCGCCAGCAGCCACGGGGAGTCGCAGTATTTT
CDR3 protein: CASSHGESQYF

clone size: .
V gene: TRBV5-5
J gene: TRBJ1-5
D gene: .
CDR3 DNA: TGTGCCAGCAGCTTGGCCGCAGGGGAGCAGCCCCAGCATTTT
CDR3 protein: CASSLAAGEQPQHF

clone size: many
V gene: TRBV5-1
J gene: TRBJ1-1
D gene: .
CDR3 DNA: TGCGCCAGCAGCTTAAACGGTATGGGGGGCGGATCGAACACTGAAGCTTTCTTT
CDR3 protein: CASSLNGMGGGSNTEAFF

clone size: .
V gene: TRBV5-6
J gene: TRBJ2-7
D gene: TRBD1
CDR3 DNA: TGTGCCAGCAGCCAACTAGGGACAGGGATTCCCTACGAGCAGTACTTC
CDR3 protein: CASSQLGTGIPYEQYF

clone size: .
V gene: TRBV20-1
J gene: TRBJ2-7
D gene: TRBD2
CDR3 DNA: TGCAGCCTGGAAGCGGGACTAGCGGGAGACGAGCAGTACTTC
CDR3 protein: CSLEAGLAGDEQYF

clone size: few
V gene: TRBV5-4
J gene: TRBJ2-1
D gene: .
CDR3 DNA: TGTGCCAGCAGCTTGGAATCCGTTACGTTCGGCGAGCAGTTCTTC
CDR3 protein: CASSLESVTFGEQFF

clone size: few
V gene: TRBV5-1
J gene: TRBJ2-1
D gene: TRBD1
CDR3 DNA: TGCGCCAGCAGCGGGGGACAGGGAAGCCACAATGAGCAGTTCTTC
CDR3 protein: CASSGGQGSHNEQFF

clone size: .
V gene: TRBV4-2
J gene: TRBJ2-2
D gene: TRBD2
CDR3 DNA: TGTGCCAGCAGCCACCTAGCGGGCACGAACACCGGGGAGCTGTTTTTT
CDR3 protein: CASSHLAGTNTGELFF

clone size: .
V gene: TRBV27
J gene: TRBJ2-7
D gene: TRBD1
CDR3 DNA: TGTGCCAGCAGTATAGACAGGGGGCATTACGAGCAGTACTTC
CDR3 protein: CASSIDRGHYEQYF

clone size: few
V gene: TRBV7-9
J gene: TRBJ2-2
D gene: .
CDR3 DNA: TGTGCCAGCAGCATTAGCGTGACCGGGGAGCTGTTTTTT
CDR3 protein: CASSISVTGELFF

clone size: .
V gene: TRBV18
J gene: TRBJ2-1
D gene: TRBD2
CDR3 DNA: TGTGCCAGCTCACCACTCGACCGGACTAGGGAATATTGGCAGTTCTTC
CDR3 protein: CASSPLDRTREYWQFF

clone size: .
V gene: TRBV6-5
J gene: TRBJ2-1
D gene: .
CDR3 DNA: TGTGCCAGCAGTTACCTGACCCACAATGAGCAGTTCTTC
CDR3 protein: CASSYLTHNEQFF

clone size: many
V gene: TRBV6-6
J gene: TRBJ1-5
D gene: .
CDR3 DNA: TGTGCCAGCACAGATCTCGGGGTCGTTGGCAATCAGCCCCAGCATTTT
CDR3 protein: CASTDLGVVGNQPQHF

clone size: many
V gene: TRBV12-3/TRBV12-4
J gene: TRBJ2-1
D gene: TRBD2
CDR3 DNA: TGTGCCAGCAGCCACCCTCGTAACAGCGGGGCCTACAATGAGCAGTTCTTC
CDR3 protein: CASSHPRNSGAYNEQFF

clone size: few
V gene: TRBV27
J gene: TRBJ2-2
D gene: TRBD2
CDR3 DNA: TGTGCCAGCAGTCCCTCCCCCGGACTAGCGGGTATACCCTACACCGGGGAGCTGTTTTTT
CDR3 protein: CASSPSPGLAGIPYTGELFF

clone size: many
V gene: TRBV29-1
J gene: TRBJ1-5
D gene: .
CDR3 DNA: TGCAGCGTCTCCCTGGGGAGCAATCAGCCCCAGCATTTT
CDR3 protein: CSVSLGSNQPQHF

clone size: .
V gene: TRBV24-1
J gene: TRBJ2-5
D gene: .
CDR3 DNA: TGTGCCACCAGTGATTTAGGCGGAGACGGTCAGACCCAGTACTTC
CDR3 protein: CATSDLGGDGQTQYF